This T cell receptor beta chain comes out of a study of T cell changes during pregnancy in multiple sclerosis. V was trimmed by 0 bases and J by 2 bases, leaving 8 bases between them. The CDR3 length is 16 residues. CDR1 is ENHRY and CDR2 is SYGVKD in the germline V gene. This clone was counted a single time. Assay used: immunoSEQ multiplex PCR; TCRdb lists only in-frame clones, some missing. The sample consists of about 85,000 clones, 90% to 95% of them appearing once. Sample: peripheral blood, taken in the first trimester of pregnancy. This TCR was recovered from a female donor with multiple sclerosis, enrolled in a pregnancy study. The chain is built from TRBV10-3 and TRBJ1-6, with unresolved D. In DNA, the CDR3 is TGTGCCATCAGTGAGTCTACAAGTACCTATAATTCACCCCTCCACTTT. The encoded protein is CAISESTSTYNSPLHF.